This entry features one T cell receptor (beta chain) sequence. There are 11 residues in the CDR3. Trimming cost V 7 bases and J 5 bases, with 8 bases left between them. Germline V lookup: CDR1 MNHEY, CDR2 SVGAGI. This specimen belongs to a study of blood T cell repertoires in COVID-19. Using immunoSEQ multiplex PCR, the repertoire was profiled, and TCRdb retains in-frame clones only, with some absent. The table records about 260,000 clones, less than 90% of them present only once. Material: peripheral blood. The J gene is TRBJ1-1, the V gene TRBV6-5; D call uncertain. The clonotype comes from a man aged 55 to 70 with acute or convalescent COVID-19. The CDR3 DNA sequence: TGTGCCAGCAACTCCCTAACTGAAGCTTTCTTT. It specifies CASNSLTEAFF.